A single sample is the source of the 25 T cell receptor beta chains below, sequenced in a study of shared clonotypes between healthy human individuals. This table comes from immunoSEQ multiplex PCR, and its TCRdb copy is limited to in-frame clones, with some not included. The table lists roughly 2,300,000 clones, 85% to 95% of them singletons. The sample taken for sequencing was naive CD4+ T cells from PBMCs. Subset of the sample: CD45RA+ positively selected. These receptors originate from a man between 18 and 35 years old in good health. Some clones in this sample may be carry-over from other donors' samples.

The rearrangement uses TRBV29-1 and TRBJ2-7, with 9 nucleotides matching TRBD2. This CDR3 contains 14 residues. CDR1 is SQVTM and CDR2 is ANQGSEA in the germline V gene. The V and J ends lost 7 bases and 1 base, in that order; junction bases with no gene match: 8. CDR3 amino acids: CSAQAGGRSYEQYF. CDR3 coding DNA: TGCAGCGCCCAAGCGGGAGGTCGGTCCTACGAGCAGTACTTC.

This clone was observed a single time. The V and J genes are TRBV10-1 and TRBJ2-1; 8 nucleotides match TRBD1. The J segment lost 3 bases and the V segment lost 4 bases, leaving 8 bases of the junction unmatched. The CDR3 has 16 residues. The V gene's germline CDR1 is WNHNN and CDR2 SYGVQD (reference sequence). The CDR3 region has the DNA TGCGCCAGCAGTGCCGCGGACAGGGCCGACTACAATGAGCAGTTCTTC. Translating gives CASSAADRADYNEQFF.

This clone was seen once. CDR3 DNA sequence: TGTGCCACCGAAGACAGGGGCCGGGGGGAGCTGTTTTTT. This sequence encodes CATEDRGRGELFF. V gene TRBV6-5 combines with J gene TRBJ2-2; 8 nucleotides line up with TRBD1. With 10 bases clipped from V and 8 bases from J, the junction kept 9 bases outside the gene matches. The germline V gene has CDR1 MNHEY and CDR2 SVGAGI. The CDR3 is 13 amino acids.

The chain carries TRBV28 and TRBJ2-1; D may be TRBD2 (5 bases). The CDR3 loop spans 11 amino acids. V was shortened by 11 bases and J by 6 bases, with 11 bases between the two germline ends. Germline-derived CDR1 and CDR2 are MDHEN and SYDVKM. CDR3 coding DNA: TGTGCCCTAGGTGAGGGCAATGAGCAGTTCTTC. Its protein product is CALGEGNEQFF.

This chain connects TRBV9 to TRBJ2-2; D unresolved. CDR1 and CDR2 (germline): SGDLS, YYNGEE. This CDR3 comprises 13 residues. Trimming removed 4 bases at V and 1 base at J, with 5 bases between. CDR3 DNA sequence: TGTGCCAGCAGCTCCCGGAACACCGGGGAGCTGTTTTTT. Translation gives CASSSRNTGELFF.

The rearrangement joins TRBV18 to TRBJ2-3, with D uncertain. This CDR3 contains 13 residues. Germline-derived CDR1 and CDR2 are KGHSH and LQKENI. Between the trimmed V and J ends, which lost 0 bases and 3 bases, there was a span of 4 bases. The CDR3 region has the DNA TGTGCCAGCTCACCACCACAAACAGATACGCAGTATTTT. Its protein product is CASSPPQTDTQYF.

V usage is TRBV15 and J usage is TRBJ1-3, with D possibly TRBD1 on 5 matching bases. V was pared by 5 bases and J by 0 bases, with 11 bases between. Germline values: CDR1 LNHNV, CDR2 YYDKDF (reference sequence). This CDR3 spans 15 amino acids. CDR3 protein: CATSEGSSSGNTIYF. CDR3 nucleotide sequence: TGTGCCACCAGCGAGGGGTCGAGCTCTGGAAACACCATATATTTT.

This chain connects TRBV27 to TRBJ1-5; TRBD1 is a possible D gene (5 bases). V lost 4 bases and J 7 bases, leaving 17 bases between the germline ends. This CDR3 region has 15 residues. Germline V gene sequence: CDR1 MNHEY, CDR2 SMNVEV (reference sequence). The CDR3 sequence is CASSSGRGIGQPQHF. CDR3 sequence (DNA): TGTGCCAGCAGTTCCGGACGGGGGATAGGCCAGCCCCAGCATTTT.

The chain uses TRBV5-1 and TRBJ1-1, with TRBD1 matching 7 bases. From germline, CDR1 is SGHRS and CDR2 YFSETQ. This CDR3 region has 13 residues. V trimming: 5 bases; J trimming: 11 bases; junction bases outside the gene matches: 12. CDR3 sequence reads: CASRPTTGPGAFF. CDR3 nucleotide sequence: TGCGCCAGCAGACCCACGACAGGGCCGGGGGCTTTCTTT.

CDR3 nucleotides: TGTGCCATCAGTGAGGGGACTAGCGGGAGGGGGGAGCAGTACTTC. Residues: CAISEGTSGRGEQYF. The rearrangement links TRBV10-3 to TRBJ2-7, with TRBD2 matching 16 bases. The V gene's germline CDR1 is ENHRY and CDR2 SYGVKD. The J segment lost 7 bases and the V segment lost 2 bases, leaving 2 bases of the junction unmatched. CDR3 length equals 15 residues.

This clone was found once. Other DNA variants within this sample encode the same CDR3. The V and J genes are TRBV7-3 and TRBJ2-5, with D unresolved. Trimming shortened V by 3 bases and J by 1 base, and 6 bases separated the two germline ends. CDR1 is SGHTA and CDR2 is FQGTGA in the germline V gene. This CDR3 is 13 amino acids long. The CDR3 DNA is TGTGCCAGCAGCTTTACCGCCCAAGAGACCCAGTACTTC. This encodes CASSFTAQETQYF.

The chain couples TRBV6-5 to TRBJ1-1, with D unresolved. Trimming took 5 bases from V and 1 from J, leaving 8 bases between them. CDR3 length equals 13 residues. Germline lookup yields CDR1 MNHEY and CDR2 SVGAGI. Here the CDR3 reads CASSLAQNTEAFF. The CDR3 DNA is TGTGCCAGCAGTCTGGCGCAGAACACTGAAGCTTTCTTT.

V and J are TRBV5-4 and TRBJ2-7, with TRBD2 as a possible D gene (6 bases). The CDR3 has 15 amino acids. Germline CDR1 SGHNT, CDR2 YYREEE (reference sequence). Trimming took 4 bases from V and 3 from J, leaving 17 bases between them. CDR3 sequence reads: CASSPNTGTRYEQYF. The CDR3 DNA follows: TGTGCCAGCAGCCCCAATACCGGGACTCGCTACGAGCAGTACTTC.

The rearrangement joins TRBV28 to TRBJ1-5; 11 nucleotides line up with TRBD1. Trimming took 5 bases from V and 4 from J; bases not matched to a gene: 10. The CDR3 totals 17 residues. The germline V gene has CDR1 MDHEN and CDR2 SYDVKM. The CDR3 protein is CASSPWDRGTGNQPQHF. The CDR3 coding sequence is TGTGCCAGCAGTCCATGGGACAGGGGGACAGGAAATCAGCCCCAGCATTTT.

This chain uses TRBV19 with TRBJ2-2; the D gene is possibly TRBD2 (5 bases). CDR3 length: 15 amino acids. V was trimmed by 3 bases and J by 6 bases, leaving 14 bases between them. Germline values: CDR1 LNHDA, CDR2 SQIVND (reference sequence). The CDR3 sequence: CASSIQEGEPGELFF. The CDR3 DNA sequence: TGTGCCAGTAGTATCCAAGAGGGTGAGCCCGGGGAGCTGTTTTTT. Drawing the rest from reference TRBV19 and TRBJ2-2, the complete variable domain is DGGITQSPKYLFRKEGQNVTLSCEQNLNHDAMYWYRQDPGQGLRLIYYSQIVNDFQKGDIAEGYSVSREKKESFPLTVTSAQKNPTAFYLCASSIQEGEPGELFFGEGSRLTVL.

The rearrangement uses TRBV4-2 and TRBJ2-7; possible D gene TRBD1, 6 bases. The CDR3 is 14 amino acids. V was cut by 0 bases and J by 6 bases, with 12 bases left in between. Germline V lookup: CDR1 LGHNA, CDR2 YNFKEQ. The CDR3 coding sequence is TGTGCCAGCAGCCAAGATCAACAGGGTCCCGAGCAGTACTTC. It is translated as CASSQDQQGPEQYF.

The chain uses TRBV18 and TRBJ1-3; D perhaps matches TRBD1 (5 bases). CDR3 size: 17 residues. The V end lost 2 bases, the J end lost 0 bases, and 14 bases lay between the germline ends. CDR1 and CDR2 from the germline V gene are KGHSH and LQKENI. The DNA of the CDR3 is TGTGCCAGCTCACCAGACTCTACAGGTCTCTCTGGAAACACCATATATTTT. Encoded protein: CASSPDSTGLSGNTIYF.

Of note for this clone: Distinct nucleotide sequences in the sample also encode this CDR3. V usage is TRBV5-1 and J usage is TRBJ2-7, with D possibly TRBD2 on 6 matching bases. V was cut by 4 bases and J by 0 bases, with 14 bases left in between. From germline, CDR1 is SGHRS and CDR2 YFSETQ. The CDR3 extends over 15 amino acids. CDR3 sequence (DNA): TGCGCCAGCAGCCTCCTCGCGGGAAGCTCCTACGAGCAGTACTTC. It encodes CASSLLAGSSYEQYF.

In the case of this clone: This sample includes further DNA sequences coding for the same CDR3. The chain joins TRBV18 to TRBJ1-1, with D tentatively TRBD1 (5 bases). Germline assignment: CDR1 KGHSH and CDR2 LQKENI. Deletions cut 1 base from V and 4 bases from J, with 10 bases between. The CDR3 sequence is 14 residues long. This CDR3 is CASSPLGRGTEAFF. CDR3 sequence (DNA): TGTGCCAGCTCACCACTGGGAAGGGGCACTGAAGCTTTCTTT.

V usage is TRBV18 and J usage is TRBJ1-1; the match to TRBD1 covers 8 bases. The length of the CDR3 is 15 residues. V was pared by 6 bases and J by 0 bases, with 6 bases of the junction left unmatched. Per the germline V gene, CDR1 is KGHSH and CDR2 is LQKENI. CDR3 region: CASSRRQGMNTEAFF. The CDR3 nucleotides read TGTGCCAGCTCGCGTCGACAGGGGATGAACACTGAAGCTTTCTTT.

The rearrangement joins TRBV5-1 to TRBJ1-5, with D possibly being TRBD1 (6 bases). CDR1 is SGHRS and CDR2 is YFSETQ in the germline V gene. The length of the CDR3 is 15 residues. V shed 7 bases and J shed 2 bases, with 16 bases lying between them. CDR3 sequence reads: CASAPGASGNQPQHF. The CDR3 DNA reads as TGCGCCAGCGCGCCGGGGGCGTCTGGCAATCAGCCCCAGCATTTT.

This clone was found once. The junction differs from germline at one of its ends, possibly a read error. The same CDR3 is also encoded by other DNA sequences in this sample. The J gene is TRBJ2-5, the V gene TRBV4-1; 14 nucleotides match TRBD2. Germline lookup yields CDR1 MGHRA and CDR2 YSYEKL. The CDR3 totals 17 residues. The CDR3 DNA reads as TGCGCCAGTAGCCACTTGACTAGCGGGAGGGAACAAGAGACCCAGTACTTC. It is translated as CASSHLTSGREQETQYF.

The gene calls are TRBV4-1 and TRBJ1-3, with a tentative D call TRBD1 (6 bases). Germline V lookup: CDR1 MGHRA, CDR2 YSYEKL. Trimming left V 0 bases short and J 9 bases short, with 15 bases between. This CDR3 contains 15 residues. DNA of the CDR3: TGCGCCAGCAGCCAAGACGACAGGCTTAGAGTCACCATATATTTT. It encodes CASSQDDRLRVTIYF.

The chain recombines TRBV5-8 with TRBJ2-2, with no clear D. In germline, CDR1 is SGHTS, CDR2 YDEGEE. The CDR3 has 16 amino acids. The V gene lost 3 bases and the J gene lost 4 bases, with 16 bases spanning the gap. CDR3 sequence: CASSSYFLASTGELFF. CDR3 nucleotide sequence: TGTGCCAGCAGCTCCTATTTTTTAGCCTCCACCGGGGAGCTGTTTTTT.

This chain uses TRBV7-3 with TRBJ2-3, with 8 bases that match TRBD2. Trimming removed 5 bases from V and 10 bases from J; junction bases left unmatched: 5. The CDR3 is 12 residues long. Germline V gives CDR1 SGHTA, CDR2 FQGTGA. The CDR3 spells CASSRRGGPQYF. The CDR3 DNA follows: TGTGCCAGCAGCCGCCGGGGGGGCCCGCAGTATTTT.